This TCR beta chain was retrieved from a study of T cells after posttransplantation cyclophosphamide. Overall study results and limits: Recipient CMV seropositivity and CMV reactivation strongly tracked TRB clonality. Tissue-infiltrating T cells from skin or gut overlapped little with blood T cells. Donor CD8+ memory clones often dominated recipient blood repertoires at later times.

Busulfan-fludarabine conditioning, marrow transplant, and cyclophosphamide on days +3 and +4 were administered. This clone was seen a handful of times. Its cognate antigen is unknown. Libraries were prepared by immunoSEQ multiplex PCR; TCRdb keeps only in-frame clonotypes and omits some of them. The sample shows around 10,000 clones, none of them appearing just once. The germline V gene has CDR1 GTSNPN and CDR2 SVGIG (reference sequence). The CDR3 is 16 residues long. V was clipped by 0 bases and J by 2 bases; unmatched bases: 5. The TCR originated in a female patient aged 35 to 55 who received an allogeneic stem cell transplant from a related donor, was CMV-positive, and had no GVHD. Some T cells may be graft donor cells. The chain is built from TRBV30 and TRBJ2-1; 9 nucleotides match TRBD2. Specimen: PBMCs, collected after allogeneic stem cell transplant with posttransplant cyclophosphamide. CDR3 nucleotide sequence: TGTGCCTGGAGTGTACGCGCTAGCGGGACCTACAATGAGCAGTTCTTC. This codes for CAWSVRASGTYNEQFF. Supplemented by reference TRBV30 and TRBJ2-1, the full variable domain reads SQTIHQWPATLVQPVGSPLSLECTVEGTSNPNLYWYRQAAGRGLQLLFYSVGIGQISSEVPQNLSASRPQDRQFILSSKKLLLSDSGFYLCAWSVRASGTYNEQFFGPGTRLTVL.